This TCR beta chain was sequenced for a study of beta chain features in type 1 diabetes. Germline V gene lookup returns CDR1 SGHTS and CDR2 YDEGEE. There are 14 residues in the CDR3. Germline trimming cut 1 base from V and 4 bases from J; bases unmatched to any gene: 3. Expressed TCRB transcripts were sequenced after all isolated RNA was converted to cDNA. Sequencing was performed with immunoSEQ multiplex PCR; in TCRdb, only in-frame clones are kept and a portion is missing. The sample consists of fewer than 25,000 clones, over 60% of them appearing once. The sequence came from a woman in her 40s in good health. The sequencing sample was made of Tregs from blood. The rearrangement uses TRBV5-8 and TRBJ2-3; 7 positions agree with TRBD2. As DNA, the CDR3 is TGTGCCAGCAGCTTGTGGGGGGGTGCAGATACGCAGTATTTT. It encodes CASSLWGGADTQYF.